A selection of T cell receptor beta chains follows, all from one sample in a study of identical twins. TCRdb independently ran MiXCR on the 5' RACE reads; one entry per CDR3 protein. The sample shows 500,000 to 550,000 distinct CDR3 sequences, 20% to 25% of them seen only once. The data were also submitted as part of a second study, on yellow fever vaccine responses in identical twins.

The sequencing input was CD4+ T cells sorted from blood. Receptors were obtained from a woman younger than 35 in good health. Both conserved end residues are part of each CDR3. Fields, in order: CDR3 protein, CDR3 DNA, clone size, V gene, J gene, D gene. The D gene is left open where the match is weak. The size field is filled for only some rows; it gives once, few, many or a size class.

CDR3: CSARDLGGEGYGYTF
DNA: TGCAGTGCTAGAGATCTGGGAGGGGAGGGCTATGGCTACACCTTC
size: .
V: TRBV20-1
J: TRBJ1-2
D: .

CDR3: CSAPHRDDTQYF
DNA: TGCAGTGCTCCCCATCGTGATGATACGCAGTATTTT
size: few
V: TRBV20-1
J: TRBJ2-3
D: .

CDR3: CASSLGVIGQSTDTQYF
DNA: TGCGCCAGCAGCTTGGGTGTAATAGGACAGAGCACAGATACGCAGTATTTT
size: .
V: TRBV5-1
J: TRBJ2-3
D: .

CDR3: CASSGTSGREETQYF
DNA: TGTGCCAGCAGTGGGACTAGCGGGAGGGAAGAGACCCAGTACTTC
size: .
V: TRBV2
J: TRBJ2-5
D: TRBD2

CDR3: CASKGTTGSNSGNTIYF
DNA: TGTGCCAGCAAGGGTACGACAGGATCAAACTCTGGAAACACCATATATTTT
size: many
V: TRBV25-1
J: TRBJ1-3
D: .

CDR3: CASSLGQRGYNEQFF
DNA: TGCGCCAGCAGCTTAGGGCAACGGGGCTACAATGAGCAGTTCTTC
size: .
V: TRBV5-1
J: TRBJ2-1
D: .

CDR3: CASSSSGLAGGYNEQFF
DNA: TGCGCCAGCAGCTCCTCGGGACTAGCGGGGGGCTACAATGAGCAGTTCTTC
size: .
V: TRBV5-1
J: TRBJ2-1
D: TRBD2

CDR3: CASSPSTSPNTGELFF
DNA: TGTGCCAGCTCACCAAGTACCAGCCCGAACACCGGGGAGCTGTTTTTT
size: .
V: TRBV18
J: TRBJ2-2
D: .

CDR3: CASLAVRWGELFF
DNA: TGTGCCAGCTTAGCTGTTAGGTGGGGGGAGCTGTTTTTT
size: few
V: TRBV6-1
J: TRBJ2-2
D: .

CDR3: CSASQGPGELFF
DNA: TGCAGTGCTAGCCAGGGCCCCGGGGAGCTGTTTTTT
size: .
V: TRBV20-1
J: TRBJ2-2
D: .

CDR3: CASSLGQAEDEQYF
DNA: TGTGCCAGCAGCCTTGGACAGGCGGAAGACGAGCAGTACTTC
size: .
V: TRBV7-9
J: TRBJ2-7
D: TRBD1

CDR3: CASSLALQAQETQYF
DNA: TGTGCCAGCAGCTTAGCGCTCCAGGCACAAGAGACCCAGTACTTC
size: few
V: TRBV7-9
J: TRBJ2-5
D: .

CDR3: CATGGGPADTQYF
DNA: TGTGCCACGGGGGGGGGCCCAGCAGATACGCAGTATTTT
size: .
V: TRBV24-1
J: TRBJ2-3
D: .

CDR3: CASSQPTERAAFF
DNA: TGTGCCAGCAGCCAGCCGACAGAACGAGCAGCTTTCTTT
size: .
V: TRBV6-6
J: TRBJ1-1
D: .

CDR3: CASSKGTTKETQYF
DNA: TGTGCCAGCAGCAAAGGGACTACCAAAGAGACCCAGTACTTC
size: .
V: TRBV7-8
J: TRBJ2-5
D: TRBD2

CDR3: CSASSGVGNYGYTF
DNA: TGCAGTGCTAGTAGCGGGGTAGGGAACTATGGCTACACCTTC
size: .
V: TRBV20-1
J: TRBJ1-2
D: .

CDR3: CSARAAITGTGELFF
DNA: TGCAGTGCTAGAGCGGCCATAACGGGCACCGGGGAGCTGTTTTTT
size: .
V: TRBV20-1
J: TRBJ2-2
D: .

CDR3: CASSSVGGETQYF
DNA: TGTGCCAGCAGCTCCGTGGGGGGTGAGACCCAGTACTTC
size: many
V: TRBV5-6
J: TRBJ2-5
D: .

CDR3: CASSEGTTDTQYF
DNA: TGCGCCAGCAGTGAAGGCACGACAGATACGCAGTATTTT
size: few
V: TRBV10-2
J: TRBJ2-3
D: .

CDR3: CASSPTSTGGTEAFF
DNA: TGTGCCAGCAGCCCAACGAGCACAGGGGGGACTGAAGCTTTCTTT
size: few
V: TRBV7-2
J: TRBJ1-1
D: TRBD1

CDR3: CASSSSLAQPGAFF
DNA: TGTGCCAGCAGTTCCAGTTTGGCTCAACCGGGAGCTTTCTTT
size: many
V: TRBV27
J: TRBJ1-1
D: .

CDR3: CSAIRDGSTGELFF
DNA: TGCAGTGCTATAAGGGACGGTTCCACCGGGGAGCTGTTTTTT
size: .
V: TRBV20-1
J: TRBJ2-2
D: .

CDR3: CASRYSGSSYEQYF
DNA: TGTGCCAGCAGGTATAGCGGGAGTTCCTACGAGCAGTACTTC
size: few
V: TRBV2
J: TRBJ2-7
D: TRBD2

CDR3: CASSSGLAFTDTQYF
DNA: TGCGCCAGCAGCTCGGGACTAGCTTTCACAGATACGCAGTATTTT
size: many
V: TRBV5-1
J: TRBJ2-3
D: TRBD2

CDR3: CSVGTMGGGTGELFF
DNA: TGCAGCGTCGGCACCATGGGGGGAGGCACCGGGGAGCTGTTTTTT
size: .
V: TRBV29-1
J: TRBJ2-2
D: .

CDR3: CASSLEAGRAFF
DNA: TGTGCCAGCAGTTTAGAGGCAGGGAGAGCTTTCTTT
size: .
V: TRBV12-3/TRBV12-4
J: TRBJ1-1
D: .

CDR3: CSTIPSYNEQFF
DNA: TGCAGCACCATCCCCTCATACAATGAGCAGTTCTTC
size: .
V: TRBV29-1
J: TRBJ2-1
D: .

CDR3: CASSLRDLTEAFF
DNA: TGTGCCAGCAGCTTGCGGGATTTGACTGAAGCTTTCTTT
size: few
V: TRBV5-5
J: TRBJ1-1
D: .

CDR3: CASSDVLGRQFF
DNA: TGTGCCAGCAGTGATGTACTAGGCCGTCAGTTCTTC
size: .
V: TRBV6-5
J: TRBJ2-1
D: .

CDR3: CATSRDRGQGVTGELFF
DNA: TGTGCCACCAGCAGAGACCGAGGACAGGGGGTCACCGGGGAGCTGTTTTTT
size: few
V: TRBV15
J: TRBJ2-2
D: TRBD1

CDR3: CASSQASRGNTEAFF
DNA: TGTGCCAGCAGCCAAGCCTCCAGGGGCAACACTGAAGCTTTCTTT
size: few
V: TRBV3-1
J: TRBJ1-1
D: .